One sample yielded the 19 T cell receptor beta chains listed below, sequenced in a study of T cell clones after liver transplantation. Generated by immunoSEQ multiplex PCR, the TCRdb table keeps only in-frame clones and is missing some. This table holds 40,000 to 55,000 clones, approximately 86% found once. The sample in question was CD4+ T cells from blood, obtained 24 months after liver transplant. Receptors were obtained from a human patient who received a liver transplant. Some of these T cells may belong to the graft donor.

The rearrangement joins TRBV2 to TRBJ2-4; the D gene is possibly TRBD1 (6 bases). CDR3 length: 18 residues. Germline V lookup: CDR1 SNHLY, CDR2 FYNNEI. The ends were cut back, 1 base at V and 1 base at J, with 17 bases in the middle. The DNA for the CDR3 is TGTGCCAGCAGTGAAGGAGAGGGGACAAGAGGGGCCAAAAACATTCAGTACTTC. Translation gives CASSEGEGTRGAKNIQYF.

This chain joins TRBV5-4 and TRBJ2-5; 9 bases are a match to TRBD2. The V gene's germline CDR1 is SGHNT and CDR2 YYREEE (reference sequence). V was clipped by 0 bases and J by 4 bases; unmatched bases: 7. The CDR3 sequence is 16 residues long. Here the CDR3 DNA reads TGTGCCAGCAGCTTGGGGGACCATAGCGGGAGAGAGACCCAGTACTTC. Translated: CASSLGDHSGRETQYF.

This chain joins TRBV9 and TRBJ1-2, with TRBD1 as a possible D gene (6 bases). Germline values: CDR1 SGDLS, CDR2 YYNGEE. The V gene lost 4 bases and the J gene lost 0 bases, with 13 bases spanning the gap. CDR3 size: 15 residues. CDR3 protein: CASSLLDSSNYGYTF. The CDR3 nucleotides are TGTGCCAGCAGCCTCCTGGACAGCTCTAACTATGGCTACACCTTC.

The V and J genes are TRBV6-6 and TRBJ2-1; 11 bases are a match to TRBD2. The V gene's germline CDR1 is MNHNY and CDR2 SVGAGI (reference sequence). CDR3 length: 14 amino acids. After removal of 6 bases from V and 8 bases from J, the junction contained 6 bases not matched to a gene. The DNA of the CDR3 is TGTGCCAGCAGACTAGCGGGAGCCTTGCATGAGCAGTTCTTC. This gives the protein CASRLAGALHEQFF.

The chain links TRBV11-2 to TRBJ2-2; 11 nucleotides align to TRBD2. The CDR3 contains 14 residues. The trim removed 6 bases at V and 5 bases at J, leaving 2 bases unmatched. Per germline, CDR1 SGHAT and CDR2 FQNNGV. CDR3 residues: CASRIAGGTGELFF. Here the CDR3 DNA reads TGTGCCAGCAGGATAGCGGGGGGGACCGGGGAGCTGTTTTTT.

The chain is built from TRBV27 and TRBJ2-5; possible D gene TRBD1, 6 bases. Trimming stripped 10 bases from V and 2 bases from J, with 20 bases between. The V gene's germline CDR1 is MNHEY and CDR2 SMNVEV (reference sequence). The CDR3 has 15 amino acids. The CDR3 here is CATRQQGKRQETQYF. In nucleotides, the CDR3 is TGTGCCACCAGACAACAGGGAAAGAGGCAAGAGACCCAGTACTTC.

The rearrangement joins TRBV19 to TRBJ2-7; 10 bases fit TRBD2. After removal of 6 bases from V and 2 bases from J, the junction contained 10 bases not matched to a gene. This CDR3 is built from 16 residues. Per germline, CDR1 LNHDA and CDR2 SQIVND (reference sequence). The CDR3 region has the DNA TGTGCCAGTAGCCCCCAATCTAGCGGGGGTCCCTACGAGCAGTACTTC. It translates to CASSPQSSGGPYEQYF.

This chain connects TRBV29-1 to TRBJ1-2, with a weak D call TRBD1 (6 bases). V shed 3 bases and J shed 1 base, with 15 bases lying between them. The germline CDR1 and CDR2 sequences are SQVTM and ANQGSEA. The CDR3 runs 15 residues. The CDR3 sequence is CSVDSPDRHNYGYTF. CDR3 coding DNA: TGCAGCGTTGATTCTCCTGACAGGCATAACTATGGCTACACCTTC.

The V and J genes are TRBV28 and TRBJ2-2; no reliable D call. V was shortened by 7 bases and J by 5 bases, with 11 bases between the two germline ends. From germline, CDR1 is MDHEN and CDR2 SYDVKM. The CDR3 totals 13 residues. The CDR3: CASTPLGTGELFF. As DNA, the CDR3 is TGTGCCAGCACTCCCCTAGGAACCGGGGAGCTGTTTTTT. The variable domain in full, completed from reference TRBV28 and TRBJ2-2, reads DVKVTQSSRYLVKRTGEKVFLECVQDMDHENMFWYRQDPGLGLRLIYFSYDVKMKEKGDIPEGYSVSREKKERFSLILESASTNQTSMYLCASTPLGTGELFFGEGSRLTVL.

This chain joins TRBV6-1 and TRBJ2-2; no reliable D call. The ends were cut back, 8 bases at V and 1 base at J, with 2 bases in the middle. The CDR3 is made up of 11 amino acids. The germline gives CDR1 MNHNS, CDR2 SASEGT. As DNA, the CDR3 is TGTGCCAGCCTGAACACCGGGGAGCTGTTTTTT. It codes for CASLNTGELFF.

The chain is built from TRBV7-3 and TRBJ2-3, with D unresolved. The germline V gene encodes CDR1 SGHTA and CDR2 FQGTGA. CDR3 length: 13 residues. V was trimmed by 5 bases and J by 5 bases, leaving 11 bases between them. This CDR3 is CASSEDPRDTQYF. As DNA, the CDR3 is TGTGCCAGCAGCGAAGACCCCAGAGATACGCAGTATTTT.

The chain uses TRBV19 and TRBJ2-2; 8 bases map to TRBD1. The length of the CDR3 is 14 residues. Trimming cost V 6 bases and J 3 bases; bases outside gene matches: 3. The V gene's germline CDR1 is LNHDA and CDR2 SQIVND (reference sequence). This chain's CDR3 is CASRLQGDTGELFF. CDR3 in DNA: TGTGCCAGTAGACTACAGGGGGACACCGGGGAGCTGTTTTTT.

The chain has TRBV7-2 and TRBJ2-5, with 9 nucleotides matching TRBD1. Germline V gene data show CDR1 as SGHTA and CDR2 as FQGNSA. The CDR3 is 15 residues long. Trimming took 5 bases from V and 5 from J; bases not matched to a gene: 9. The CDR3: CASSIGQGWQETQYF. The DNA for the CDR3 is TGTGCCAGCAGCATCGGACAGGGGTGGCAGGAGACCCAGTACTTC. The full variable domain, completed using reference TRBV7-2 and TRBJ2-5, is GAGVSQSPSNKVTEKGKDVELRCDPISGHTALYWYRQSLGQGLEFLIYFQGNSAPDKSGLPSDRFSAERTGGSVSTLTIQRTQQEDSAVYLCASSIGQGWQETQYFGPGTRLLVL.

This clone was recorded a few times. The chain uses TRBV7-3 and TRBJ1-5, with D unclear. This CDR3 is built from 13 residues. CDR1 SGHTA and CDR2 FQGTGA come from the germline V gene. V dropped 5 bases and J dropped 4 bases, with 9 bases sitting between them. The CDR3 nucleotides read TGTGCCAGCAGCGACGGTGGGAATCAGCCCCAGCATTTT. Residues: CASSDGGNQPQHF.

CDR3 DNA: TGTGCCAGCAGCTTAAGTGGGGTAGCGGGGGTGACAGATACGCAGTATTTT. Translation: CASSLSGVAGVTDTQYF. V and J are TRBV11-2 and TRBJ2-3; 9 nucleotides align to TRBD2. CDR3 length: 17 residues. Per the germline V gene, CDR1 is SGHAT and CDR2 is FQNNGV. Trimming cost V 2 bases and J 3 bases; bases outside gene matches: 9.

The V call is TRBV7-6, the J call TRBJ2-7, with TRBD1 matching over 9 bases. This CDR3 comprises 16 residues. In germline, CDR1 is SGHVS, CDR2 FNYEAQ. After removal of 2 bases from V and 1 base from J, the junction contained 6 bases not matched to a gene. The CDR3 coding sequence is TGTGCCAGCAGCTTATCCCACGGGACAGGGTCCTACGAGCAGTACTTC. Its translation is CASSLSHGTGSYEQYF.

The gene calls are TRBV4-3 and TRBJ1-4, with 7 bases identical to TRBD1. Trimming removed 0 bases from V and 7 bases from J; junction bases left unmatched: 8. Germline V lookup: CDR1 LGHNA, CDR2 YSLEER. This CDR3 comprises 16 residues. Written as DNA, the CDR3 is TGCGCCAGCAGCCAAGAGGAAAGCAGGGGGATTGAAAAACTGTTTTTT. It translates to CASSQEESRGIEKLFF.

This clone was detected only a few times. The gene calls are TRBV9 and TRBJ2-7; D is undetermined. Trimming removed 1 base from V and 6 bases from J, with 11 bases in between. The CDR3 spans 13 residues. Germline loops: CDR1 SGDLS, CDR2 YYNGEE. The CDR3 DNA is TGTGCCAGCAGCGTAACGGGTAGCTCCGAGCAGTACTTC. Encoded protein: CASSVTGSSEQYF.

The gene calls are TRBV2 and TRBJ2-4; D is perhaps TRBD1 (6 bases). This CDR3 is built from 16 residues. The germline V and J ends were trimmed by 2 bases and 0 bases, with 11 bases remaining between them. CDR1 is SNHLY and CDR2 is FYNNEI in the germline V gene. The CDR3 nucleotides read TGTGCCAGCAGTGAATTGACAGGAATAGCCAAAAACATTCAGTACTTC. Its translation is CASSELTGIAKNIQYF. The entire variable domain, with the rest obtained from reference TRBV2 and TRBJ2-4, is as follows: EPEVTQTPSHQVTQMGQEVILRCVPISNHLYFYWYRQILGQKVEFLVSFYNNEISEKSEIFDDQFSVERPDGSNFTLKIRSTKLEDSAMYFCASSELTGIAKNIQYFGAGTRLSVL.